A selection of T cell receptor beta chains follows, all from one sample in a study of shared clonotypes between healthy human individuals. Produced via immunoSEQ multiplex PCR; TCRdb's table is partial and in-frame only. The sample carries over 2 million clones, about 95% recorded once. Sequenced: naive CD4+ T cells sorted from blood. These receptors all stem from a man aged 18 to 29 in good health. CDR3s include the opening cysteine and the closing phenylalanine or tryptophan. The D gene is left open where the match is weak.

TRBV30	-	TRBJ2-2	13	CAWSLDSTGELFF
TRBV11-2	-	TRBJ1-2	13	CASSLDTNYGYTF
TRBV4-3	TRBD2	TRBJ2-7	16	CASSQDLAGGFYEQYF
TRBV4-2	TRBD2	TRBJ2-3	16	CASSLGTSGRTDTQYF
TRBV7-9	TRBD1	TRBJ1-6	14	CASSLQGYNSPLHF
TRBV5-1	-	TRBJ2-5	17	CASSLTLTRGFGETQYF
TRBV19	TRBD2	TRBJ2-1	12	CASSGGGNEQFF
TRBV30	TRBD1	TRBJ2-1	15	CAGQTGGISYNEQFF
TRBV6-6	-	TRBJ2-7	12	CASRRGGYEQYF
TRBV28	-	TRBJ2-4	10	CASSFPLQYF
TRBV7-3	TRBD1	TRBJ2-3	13	CASSLQGADTQYF
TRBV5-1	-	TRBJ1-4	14	CASQGGGKNEKLFF
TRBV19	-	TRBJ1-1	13	CASSINGNTEAFF
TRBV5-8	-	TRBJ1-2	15	CASSWTGQGDYGYTF
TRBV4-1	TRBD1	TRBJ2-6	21	CASSQDDATGGRYSGANVLTF
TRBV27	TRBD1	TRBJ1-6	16	CASSFRGLTYNSPLHF
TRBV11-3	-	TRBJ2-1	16	CASSSDGTARGNEQFF
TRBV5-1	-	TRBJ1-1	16	CASSLRLAGLNTEAFF
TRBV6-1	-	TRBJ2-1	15	CASSGRLLSYNEQFF
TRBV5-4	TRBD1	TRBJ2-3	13	CASSWGQDPTQYF
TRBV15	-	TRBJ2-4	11	CATSLADIQYF
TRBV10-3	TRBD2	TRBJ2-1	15	CASRLAGEARDEQFF
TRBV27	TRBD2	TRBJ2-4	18	CASSLSMGGRATKNIQYF
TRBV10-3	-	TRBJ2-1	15	CAISELGIPYNEQFF
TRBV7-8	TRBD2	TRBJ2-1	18	CASSPRLAGGFTYNEQFF
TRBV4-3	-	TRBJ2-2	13	CASSQTRVGELFF
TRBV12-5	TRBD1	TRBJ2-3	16	CASQSGQGAKADTQYF
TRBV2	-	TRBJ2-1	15	CASSPAPGLGNEQFF
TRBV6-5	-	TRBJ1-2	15	CASRTWTETMTGYTF
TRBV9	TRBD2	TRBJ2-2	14	CASGRAGSTGELFF
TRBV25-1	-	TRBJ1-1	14	CASSEYGGNTEAFF
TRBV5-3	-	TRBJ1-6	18	CARRGGRTKGTYNSPLHF
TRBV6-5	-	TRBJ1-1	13	CASSLASYTEAFF
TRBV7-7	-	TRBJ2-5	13	CASSLGGMETQYF
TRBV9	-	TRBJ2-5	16	CASSPEASVMRETQYF
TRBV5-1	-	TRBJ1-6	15	CASSLVSFTGSPLHF
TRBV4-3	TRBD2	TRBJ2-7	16	CASSQQTSGRAGEQYF
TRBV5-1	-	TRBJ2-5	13	CASSLDTQETQYF
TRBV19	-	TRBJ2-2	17	CASSIGKLVGNTGELFF
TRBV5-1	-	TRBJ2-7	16	CASSQGGTATSYEQYF
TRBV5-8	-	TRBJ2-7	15	CASSLAWGQSYEQYF
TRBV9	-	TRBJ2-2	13	CASSVEYAGELFF
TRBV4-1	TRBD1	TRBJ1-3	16	CASSQGQGVTGNTIYF
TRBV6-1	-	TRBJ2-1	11	CASGSYNEQFF
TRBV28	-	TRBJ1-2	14	CASSFTGGGYGYTF
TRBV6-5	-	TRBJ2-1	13	CASSHGQLNEQFF
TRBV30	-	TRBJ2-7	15	CAWSVPIGRAYEQYF
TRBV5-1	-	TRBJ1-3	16	CASSLVPDISGNTIYF
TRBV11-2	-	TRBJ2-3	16	CASSLEGGKKSDTQYF
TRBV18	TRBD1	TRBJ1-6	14	CASSPGQEYSPLHF
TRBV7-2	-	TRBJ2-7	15	CASSPQTGLAYEQYF
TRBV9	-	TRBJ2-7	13	CASSVDQGTQQYF
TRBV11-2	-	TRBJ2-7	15	CASSSWTLSSYEQYF
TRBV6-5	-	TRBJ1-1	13	CASSPKHQGRAFF
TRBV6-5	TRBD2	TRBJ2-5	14	CASSYAGVQETQYF